This T cell receptor (beta chain) appears in the sequencing data of a study of blood T cells in healthy people across ages. Germline CDR1 reads MGHDK; CDR2 reads SYGVNS. Trimming cost V 7 bases and J 4 bases, with 19 bases left between them. The length of the CDR3 is 16 residues. A second 7 to 11 cycle PCR used barcoded and J-beta primers. TCRdb used MiXCR to reprocess the 5' RACE reads, holding one entry per CDR3 protein. The table shows roughly 1.5 million distinct CDR3 sequences, with roughly two fifths occurring only once. The V and J genes are TRBV25-1 and TRBJ2-2; perhaps TRBD1 as D (6 bases). The sequencing input was blood. This receptor was taken from a woman in her late teens or twenties in good health. Written as DNA, the CDR3 is TGTGCCAGCACCAAGGGCAGGGGCCTGGGCACCGGGGAGCTGTTTTTT. This codes for CASTKGRGLGTGELFF. Combining the CDR3 with reference TRBV25-1 and TRBJ2-2 gives the whole variable domain EADIYQTPRYLVIGTGKKITLECSQTMGHDKMYWYQQDPGMELHLIHYSYGVNSTEKGDLSSESTVSRIRTEHFPLTLESARPSHTSQYLCASTKGRGLGTGELFFGEGSRLTVL.